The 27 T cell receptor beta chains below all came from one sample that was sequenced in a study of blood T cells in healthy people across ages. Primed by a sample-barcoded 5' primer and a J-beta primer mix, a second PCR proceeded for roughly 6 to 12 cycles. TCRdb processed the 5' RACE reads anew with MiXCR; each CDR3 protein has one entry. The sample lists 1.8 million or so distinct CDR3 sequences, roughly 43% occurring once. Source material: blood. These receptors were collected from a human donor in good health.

CDR3 region: CSVLIGGSYEQYF. The DNA of the CDR3 is TGCAGCGTTCTAATCGGGGGATCTTACGAGCAGTACTTC. The chain joins TRBV29-1 to TRBJ2-7; TRBD2 might be the D (6 bases). The CDR3 length is 13 residues. V was clipped by 5 bases and J by 4 bases, with 15 bases between them. Germline V gene data show CDR1 as SQVTM and CDR2 as ANQGSEA.

In DNA, the CDR3 is TGTGCCAGCAGCCCCGAAGGAGGACGGTACGAGCAGTACTTC. It codes for CASSPEGGRYEQYF. The chain carries TRBV7-2 and TRBJ2-7, with a possible D match to TRBD2 (5 bases). Looked up from germline, CDR1 is SGHTA and CDR2 is FQGNSA. This CDR3 is 14 amino acids long. V lost 5 bases and J lost 4, with 15 bases in between.

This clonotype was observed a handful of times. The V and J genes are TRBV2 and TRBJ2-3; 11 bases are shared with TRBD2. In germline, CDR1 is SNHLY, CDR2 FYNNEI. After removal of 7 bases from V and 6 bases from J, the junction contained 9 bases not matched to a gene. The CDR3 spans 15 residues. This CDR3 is CASTFSGGATDTQYF. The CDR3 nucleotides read TGTGCCAGCACATTTAGCGGGGGGGCCACCGATACGCAGTATTTT. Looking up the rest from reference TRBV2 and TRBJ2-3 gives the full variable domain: EPEVTQTPSHQVTQMGQEVILRCVPISNHLYFYWYRQILGQKVEFLVSFYNNEISEKSEIFDDQFSVERPDGSNFTLKIRSTKLEDSAMYFCASTFSGGATDTQYFGPGTRLTVL.

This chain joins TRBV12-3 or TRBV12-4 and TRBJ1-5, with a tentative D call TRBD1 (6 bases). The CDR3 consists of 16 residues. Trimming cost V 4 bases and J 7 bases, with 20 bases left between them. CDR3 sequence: CASSSRVGGRGQPQHF. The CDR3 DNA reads TGTGCCAGCAGTTCCCGCGTGGGGGGCAGGGGACAGCCCCAGCATTTT.

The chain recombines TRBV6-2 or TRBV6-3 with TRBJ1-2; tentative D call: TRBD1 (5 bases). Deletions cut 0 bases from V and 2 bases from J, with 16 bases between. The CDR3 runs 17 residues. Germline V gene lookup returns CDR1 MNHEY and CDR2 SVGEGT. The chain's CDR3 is CASSYSGGGVTNYGYTF. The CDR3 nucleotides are TGTGCCAGCAGTTACTCGGGAGGAGGGGTTACGAACTATGGCTACACCTTC.

This chain's CDR3 is CASSLGDRKNEKLFF. The CDR3 region has the DNA TGCGCCAGCAGCTTGGGGGACAGAAAAAATGAAAAACTGTTTTTT. The chain recombines TRBV5-1 with TRBJ1-4, with 7 nucleotides matching TRBD1. The length of the CDR3 is 15 residues. Germline lookup yields CDR1 SGHRS and CDR2 YFSETQ. V was pared by 0 bases and J by 5 bases, with 4 bases of the junction left unmatched.

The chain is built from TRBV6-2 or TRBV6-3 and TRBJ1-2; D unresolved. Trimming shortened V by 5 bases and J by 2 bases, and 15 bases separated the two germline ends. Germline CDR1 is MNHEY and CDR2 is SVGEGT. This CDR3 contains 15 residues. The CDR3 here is CASSISSWENYGYTF. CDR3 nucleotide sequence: TGTGCCAGCAGTATCTCGAGTTGGGAGAACTATGGCTACACCTTC.

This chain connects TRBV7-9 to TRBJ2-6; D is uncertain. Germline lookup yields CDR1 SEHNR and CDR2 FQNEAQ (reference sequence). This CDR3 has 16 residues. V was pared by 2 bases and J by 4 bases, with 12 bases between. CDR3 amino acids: CASSLSWGSGANVLTF. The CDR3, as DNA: TGTGCCAGCAGCTTAAGCTGGGGATCAGGGGCCAACGTCCTGACTTTC. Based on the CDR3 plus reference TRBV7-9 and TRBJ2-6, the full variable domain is DTGVSQNPRHKITKRGQNVTFRCDPISEHNRLYWYRQTLGQGPEFLTYFQNEAQLEKSRLLSDRFSAERPKGSFSTLEIQRTEQGDSAMYLCASSLSWGSGANVLTFGAGSRLTVL.

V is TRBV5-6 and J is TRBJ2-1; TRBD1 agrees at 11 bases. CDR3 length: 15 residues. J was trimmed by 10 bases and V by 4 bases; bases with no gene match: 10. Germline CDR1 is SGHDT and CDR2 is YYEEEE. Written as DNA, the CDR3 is TGTGCCAGCAGCCCCGGGACAGGGGGTTCATACGAGCAGTTCTTC. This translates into CASSPGTGGSYEQFF. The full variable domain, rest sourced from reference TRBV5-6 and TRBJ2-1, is DAGVTQSPTHLIKTRGQQVTLRCSPKSGHDTVSWYQQALGQGPQFIFQYYEEEERQRGNFPDRFSGHQFPNYSSELNVNALLLGDSALYLCASSPGTGGSYEQFFGPGTRLTVL.

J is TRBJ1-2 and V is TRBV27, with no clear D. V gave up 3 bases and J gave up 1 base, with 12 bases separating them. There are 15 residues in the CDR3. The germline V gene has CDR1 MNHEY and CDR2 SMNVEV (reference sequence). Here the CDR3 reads CASSLHAGSNYGYTF. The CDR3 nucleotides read TGTGCCAGCAGTTTGCACGCCGGGAGTAACTATGGCTACACCTTC.

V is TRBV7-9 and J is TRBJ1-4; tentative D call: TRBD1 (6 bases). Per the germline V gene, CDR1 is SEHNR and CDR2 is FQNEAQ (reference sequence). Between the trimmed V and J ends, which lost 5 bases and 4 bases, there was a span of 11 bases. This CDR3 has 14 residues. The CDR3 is CASSADRNNEKLFF. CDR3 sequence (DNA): TGTGCCAGCAGCGCTGACAGGAATAATGAAAAACTGTTTTTT.

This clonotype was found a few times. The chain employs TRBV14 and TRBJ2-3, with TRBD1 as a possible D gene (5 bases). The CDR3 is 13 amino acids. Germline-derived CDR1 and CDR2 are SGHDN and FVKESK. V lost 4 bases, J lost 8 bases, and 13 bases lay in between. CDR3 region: CASSPGPGATQYF. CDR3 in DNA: TGTGCCAGCAGCCCCGGTCCTGGGGCTACGCAGTATTTT.

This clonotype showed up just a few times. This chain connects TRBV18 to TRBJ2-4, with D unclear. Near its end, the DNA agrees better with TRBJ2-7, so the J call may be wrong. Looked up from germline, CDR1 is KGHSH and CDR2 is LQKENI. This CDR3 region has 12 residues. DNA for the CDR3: TGTGCCAGCTCACCACGTGAGTACGAGCAGTACTTC. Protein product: CASSPREYEQYF.

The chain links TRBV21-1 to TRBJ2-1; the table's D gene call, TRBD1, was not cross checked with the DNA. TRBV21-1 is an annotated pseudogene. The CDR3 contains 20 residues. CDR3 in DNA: TGTGCCAGCAGCACCTCACTACCACACAGGGGAAGAACCTCCTACAATGAGCAGTTCTTC. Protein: CASSTSLPHRGRTSYNEQFF.

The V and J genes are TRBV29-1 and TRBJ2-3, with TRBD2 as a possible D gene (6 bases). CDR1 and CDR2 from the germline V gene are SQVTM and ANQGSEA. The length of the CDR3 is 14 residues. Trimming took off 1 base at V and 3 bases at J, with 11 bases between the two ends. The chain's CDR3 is CSVEGPEGTDTQYF. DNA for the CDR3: TGCAGCGTTGAAGGGCCGGAGGGAACAGATACGCAGTATTTT.

The CDR3 reads CASSSPPGLSFGEQFF. The DNA of the CDR3 is TGTGCCAGCAGCTCCCCCCCGGGACTATCTTTCGGTGAGCAGTTCTTC. The rearrangement links TRBV7-2 to TRBJ2-1, with TRBD2 matching over 7 bases. Germline loops: CDR1 SGHTA, CDR2 FQGNSA. This CDR3 is 16 amino acids long. J gave up 9 bases and V 4 bases, and 15 bases lay outside the gene matches.

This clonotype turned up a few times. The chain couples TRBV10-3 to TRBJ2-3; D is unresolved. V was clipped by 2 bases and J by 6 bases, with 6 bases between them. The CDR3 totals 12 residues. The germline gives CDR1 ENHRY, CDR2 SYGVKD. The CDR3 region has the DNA TGTGCCATCAGTGAGCGAGCGGATACGCAGTATTTT. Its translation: CAISERADTQYF.

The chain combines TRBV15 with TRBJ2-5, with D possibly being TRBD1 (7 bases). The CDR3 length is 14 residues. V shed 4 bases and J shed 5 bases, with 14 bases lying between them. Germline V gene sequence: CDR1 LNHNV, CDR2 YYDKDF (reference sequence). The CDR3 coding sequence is TGTGCCACCAGCAAAGGCAGGGGGGATGAGACCCAGTACTTC. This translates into CATSKGRGDETQYF.

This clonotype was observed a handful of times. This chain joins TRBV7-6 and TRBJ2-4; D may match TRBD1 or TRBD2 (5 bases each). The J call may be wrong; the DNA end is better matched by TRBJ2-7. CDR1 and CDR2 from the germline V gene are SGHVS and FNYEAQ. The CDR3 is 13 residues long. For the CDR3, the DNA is TGTGCCAGCAGCTGGGACGCGGGCTACGAGCAGTACTTC. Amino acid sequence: CASSWDAGYEQYF.

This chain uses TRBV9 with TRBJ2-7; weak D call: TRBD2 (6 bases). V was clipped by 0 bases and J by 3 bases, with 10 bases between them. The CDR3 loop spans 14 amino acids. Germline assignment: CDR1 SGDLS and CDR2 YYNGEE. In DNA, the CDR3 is TGTGCCAGCAGCGTAGGCGGGGCGATCTACGAGCAGTACTTC. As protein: CASSVGGAIYEQYF. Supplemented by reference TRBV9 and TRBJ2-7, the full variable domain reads DSGVTQTPKHLITATGQRVTLRCSPRSGDLSVYWYQQSLDQGLQFLIQYYNGEERAKGNILERFSAQQFPDLHSELNLSSLELGDSALYFCASSVGGAIYEQYFGPGTRLTVT.

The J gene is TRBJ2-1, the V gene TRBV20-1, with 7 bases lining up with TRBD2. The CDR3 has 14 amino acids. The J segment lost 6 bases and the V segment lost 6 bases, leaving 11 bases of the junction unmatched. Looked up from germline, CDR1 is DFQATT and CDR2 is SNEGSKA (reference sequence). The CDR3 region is CSAEWRGTRNEQFF. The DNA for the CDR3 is TGCAGTGCCGAGTGGCGGGGGACCCGCAATGAGCAGTTCTTC.

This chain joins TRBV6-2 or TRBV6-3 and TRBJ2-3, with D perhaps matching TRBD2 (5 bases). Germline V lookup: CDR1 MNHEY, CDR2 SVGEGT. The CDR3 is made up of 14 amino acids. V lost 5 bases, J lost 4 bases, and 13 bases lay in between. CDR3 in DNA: TGTGCCAGCAGTCTGGGAGAGCTGCCAGATACGCAGTATTTT. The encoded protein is CASSLGELPDTQYF.

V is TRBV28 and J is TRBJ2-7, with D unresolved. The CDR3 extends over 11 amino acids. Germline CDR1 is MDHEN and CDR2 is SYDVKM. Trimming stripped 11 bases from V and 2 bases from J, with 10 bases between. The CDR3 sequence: CACSFAYEQYF. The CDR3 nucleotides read TGTGCCTGCTCATTTGCCTACGAGCAGTACTTC.

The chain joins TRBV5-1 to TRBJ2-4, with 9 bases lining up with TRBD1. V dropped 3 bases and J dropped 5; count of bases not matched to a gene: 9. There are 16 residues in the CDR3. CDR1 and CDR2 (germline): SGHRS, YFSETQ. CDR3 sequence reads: CASSSFGDRVENIQYF. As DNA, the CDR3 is TGCGCCAGCAGCTCCTTTGGGGACAGGGTGGAAAACATTCAGTACTTC.

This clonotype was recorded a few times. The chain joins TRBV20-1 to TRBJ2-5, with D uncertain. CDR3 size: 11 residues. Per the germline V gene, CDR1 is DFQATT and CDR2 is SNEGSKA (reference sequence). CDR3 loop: CSCLPQETQYF. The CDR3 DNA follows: TGCAGCTGTCTACCCCAAGAGACCCAGTACTTC.

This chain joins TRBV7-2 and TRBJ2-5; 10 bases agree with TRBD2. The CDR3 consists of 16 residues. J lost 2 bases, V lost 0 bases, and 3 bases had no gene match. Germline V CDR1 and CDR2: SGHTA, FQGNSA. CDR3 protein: CASSLALAGEQETQYF. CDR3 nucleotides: TGTGCCAGCAGCTTAGCGCTAGCGGGAGAACAAGAGACCCAGTACTTC.

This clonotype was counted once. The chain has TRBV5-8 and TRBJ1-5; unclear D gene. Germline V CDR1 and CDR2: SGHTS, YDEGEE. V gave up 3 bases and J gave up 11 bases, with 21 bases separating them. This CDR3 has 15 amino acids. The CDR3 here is CASSWNQALRQSQHF. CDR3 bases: TGTGCCAGCAGCTGGAATCAGGCTCTCAGGCAGTCCCAGCATTTT. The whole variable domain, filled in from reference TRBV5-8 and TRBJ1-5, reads EAGVTQSPTHLIKTRGQQATLRCSPISGHTSVYWYQQALGLGLQFLLWYDEGEERNRGNFPPRFSGRQFPNYSSELNVNALELEDSALYLCASSWNQALRQSQHFGDGTRLSIL.